This is a list of T cell receptor beta chains from one sample in a study of shared clonotypes between healthy human individuals. Sequencing used immunoSEQ multiplex PCR; TCRdb keeps in-frame clones, though not all of them. The sample lists some 740,000 clones, about 92% seen once, with approximately 25% in the top ten. Sequenced sample: naive CD8+ T cells sorted from blood. These TCRs come from a man aged 25 to 40 in good health. The CDR3 runs from the conserved cysteine through the conserved F or W. Fields, in order: J gene, clone size, D gene, V gene, CDR3 DNA, CDR3 protein. A D gene is named only where the DNA matches it firmly. Rows may omit the clone size; those that give it use once, few, many or a size class.

>TRBJ2-7|NA|NA|TRBV7-9
TGTGCCAGCAGCGTCCGCCAGGGTTACGAGCAGTACTTC
CASSVRQGYEQYF
>TRBJ2-7|NA|NA|TRBV29-1
TGCAGCGTGGAAGCCCTCAGTTCCTACGAGCAGTACTTC
CSVEALSSYEQYF
>TRBJ2-1|NA|NA|TRBV18
TGTGCCAGCTCACCAGGCGGACTCCCCCGTGGACTCAATGAGCAGTTCTTC
CASSPGGLPRGLNEQFF
>TRBJ2-3|NA|NA|TRBV28
TGTGCCAGCAGTTTAGAGACTTTCACAGATACGCAGTATTTT
CASSLETFTDTQYF
>TRBJ1-1|NA|NA|TRBV27
TGTGCCAGCAGGCCCCAGGGTATGGCCACTGAAGCTTTCTTT
CASRPQGMATEAFF
>TRBJ2-7|few|NA|TRBV6-6
TGTGCCAGCAGTTCGGGCGGATCCTACGAGCAGTACTTC
CASSSGGSYEQYF
>TRBJ1-5|NA|TRBD1|TRBV28
TGTGCCAGCAGTATAATGGGACAGGGGGCGAGTCAGCCCCAGCATTTT
CASSIMGQGASQPQHF
>TRBJ1-4|NA|NA|TRBV27
TGTGCCAGCAGGAGGTATTCAACTAATGAAAAACTGTTTTTT
CASRRYSTNEKLFF
>TRBJ2-7|NA|NA|TRBV5-1
TGCGCCAGCAGCCTAGAACAAGCCTACGAGCAGTACTTC
CASSLEQAYEQYF
>TRBJ2-5|NA|NA|TRBV7-9
TGTGCCGGGGAAGGACCCAGGGACCGGGAGACCCAGTACTTC
CAGEGPRDRETQYF
>TRBJ2-7|NA|NA|TRBV7-9
TGTGCCAGCAGCTTATTCAGGGACTACGAGCAGTACTTC
CASSLFRDYEQYF
>TRBJ2-7|NA|NA|TRBV5-5
TGTGCCAGCAGCTTGGCGGGGGGCCCATCCTCCTACGAGCAGTACTTC
CASSLAGGPSSYEQYF
>TRBJ2-3|NA|NA|TRBV15
TGTGCCACCAGCAGAGTTCTAGGACCGGAACAAGATACGCAGTATTTT
CATSRVLGPEQDTQYF
>TRBJ2-3|NA|TRBD2|TRBV7-9
TGTGCCAGCAGCGTTAAGTTAGCGGGAGGGAGGATTACGCAGTATTTT
CASSVKLAGGRITQYF
>TRBJ2-5|NA|NA|TRBV7-9
TGTGCCAGCAGCTTAGCGCTACCAGAGACCCAGTACTTC
CASSLALPETQYF
>TRBJ2-7|NA|TRBD1|TRBV5-4
TGTGCCAGCAGTATCGCAGGGGGCTCCTACGAGCAGTACTTC
CASSIAGGSYEQYF
>TRBJ2-1|NA|TRBD1|TRBV11-2
TGTGCCAGCAGCTCCAACAGGGGGTTCGGATACAATGAGCAGTTCTTC
CASSSNRGFGYNEQFF
>TRBJ2-7|NA|TRBD1|TRBV9
TGTGCCAGCAGCCACCAGGGGGCCAACGAGCAGTACTTC
CASSHQGANEQYF
>TRBJ2-1|NA|TRBD2|TRBV29-1
TGCAGCGCTTCGGGGGGGTGGTCCAATGAGCAGTTCTTC
CSASGGWSNEQFF
>TRBJ2-1|NA|NA|TRBV5-1
TGCGCCAGCAGCACGTTGGACCAGGGCTACGAGCAGTTCTTC
CASSTLDQGYEQFF
>TRBJ1-5|few|NA|TRBV27
TGTGCCAGCAGTTCGCTAGGGAGCACGGGCAATCAGCCCCAGCATTTT
CASSSLGSTGNQPQHF
>TRBJ2-1|NA|TRBD2|TRBV18
TGTGCCAGCTCACCAGCCCGACTAGCGAGTTACAATGAGCAGTTCTTC
CASSPARLASYNEQFF
>TRBJ1-1|NA|TRBD1|TRBV4-1
TGCGCCAGCAGCCCCAGACAGGGGGCCTCTGAAGCTTTCTTT
CASSPRQGASEAFF
>TRBJ2-7|NA|NA|TRBV7-9
TGTGCCAGCAACGGGGACGGGGTCTACGAGCAGTACTTC
CASNGDGVYEQYF
>TRBJ1-2|NA|NA|TRBV5-5
TGTGCCAGCAGCCCGTTTGGGGTAGCTAACTATGGCTACACCTTC
CASSPFGVANYGYTF
>TRBJ1-2|NA|TRBD1|TRBV9
TGTGCCAGCAGCGTAGCAAGCGACAGGGGTAGGGGCTACACCTTC
CASSVASDRGRGYTF
>TRBJ2-2|NA|NA|TRBV2
TGTGCCAGCAGCGTTGGATCTGGCGGCCCCGGGGAGCTGTTTTTT
CASSVGSGGPGELFF
>TRBJ2-5|NA|NA|TRBV7-2
TGTGCCAGCAGCCCCGAGGAGGGAGAAGAGACCCAGTACTTC
CASSPEEGEETQYF
>TRBJ2-7|NA|NA|TRBV19
TGTGCCAGTAGTGAACAGGTTAGCTACGAGCAGTACTTC
CASSEQVSYEQYF
>TRBJ2-1|NA|NA|TRBV28
TGTGCCAGCATTGCGAGGGAGCGGGTCCTCTCCTACAATGAGCAGTTCTTC
CASIARERVLSYNEQFF
>TRBJ1-1|NA|TRBD1|TRBV30
TGTGCCTGGGACAGGGGGATATGGAACACTGAAGCTTTCTTT
CAWDRGIWNTEAFF
>TRBJ1-3|NA|NA|TRBV7-9
TGTGCCAGCAGCCAAAACCGGGACGGCCGAAACACCATATATTTT
CASSQNRDGRNTIYF
>TRBJ2-3|NA|NA|TRBV19
TGTGCCAGTAGTATTGCGCTGTCCTCCACAATAGATACGCAGTATTTT
CASSIALSSTIDTQYF
>TRBJ2-1|NA|NA|TRBV7-9
TGTGCCAGCAGCCGACTAGTCAATGAGCAGTTCTTC
CASSRLVNEQFF
>TRBJ1-4|NA|TRBD1|TRBV4-1
TGCGCCAGCAGTCCTAGACAGGGGACGGAAAAACTGTTTTTT
CASSPRQGTEKLFF